This TCR beta chain appears in the sequencing data of a study of T cells in Graves' hyperthyroidism and ophthalmopathy. V was cut by 5 bases and J by 2 bases, with 12 bases left in between. CDR3 size: 13 residues. CDR1 is GTSNPN and CDR2 is SVGIG in the germline V gene (reference sequence). The study enrolled patients aged 18 to 65 with newly diagnosed hyperthyroidism of under 2 months' duration. Uncontrolled infections, other autoimmune diseases, pregnancy or lactation led to exclusion of patients. This blood was taken when hyperthyroidism was first diagnosed, before any ophthalmopathy symptoms existed. Notes on the study in general: Clonotypes that were expanded in thyroid above 0.001 mostly appeared in blood too.

What was amplified from RNA transcripts were TCR beta CDR3 regions. HTBI primers drove first-round RT-PCR of the TCR CDR3. TCRdb fed the multiplex PCR reads into MiXCR, producing one record per CDR3 protein. The table shows approximately 600,000 distinct CDR3 sequences, with 14% occurring only once. This clonotype has ten or more counts. Its antigen is not identified. This chain uses TRBV30 with TRBJ2-5; D might be TRBD1 or TRBD2, each matching 5 bases. The sequence derives from a woman aged 25 to 39 with Graves' hyperthyroidism that later progressed to Graves' ophthalmopathy. Sequenced material: blood. The CDR3 nucleotides are TGTGCCTGGGCAGGGACCACTCAAGAGACCCAGTACTTC. This codes for CAWAGTTQETQYF.